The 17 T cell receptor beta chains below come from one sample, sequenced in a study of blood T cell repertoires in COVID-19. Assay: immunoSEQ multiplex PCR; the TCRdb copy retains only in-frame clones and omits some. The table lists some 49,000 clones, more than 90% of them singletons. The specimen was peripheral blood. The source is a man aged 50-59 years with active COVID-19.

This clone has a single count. The CDR3: CASSYTAGGTDTQYF. The CDR3 region has the DNA TGTGCCAGCAGCTACACGGCGGGAGGCACAGATACGCAGTATTTT. The chain has TRBV7-6 and TRBJ2-3, with 7 bases identical to TRBD2. With V trimmed by 4 bases and J by 1 base, 5 bases remained unmatched. Germline CDR1 is SGHVS and CDR2 is FNYEAQ. The CDR3 consists of 15 residues. Based on the CDR3 plus reference TRBV7-6 and TRBJ2-3, the full variable domain is GAGVSQSPRYKVTKRGQDVALRCDPISGHVSLYWYRQALGQGPEFLTYFNYEAQQDKSGLPNDRFSAERPEGSISTLTIQRTEQRDSAMYRCASSYTAGGTDTQYFGPGTRLTVL.

CDR3 amino acids: CASSLGGPTPHYNSPLHF. CDR3 sequence (DNA): TGTGCCAGCAGCTTAGGGGGGCCGACACCGCACTATAATTCACCCCTCCACTTT. The gene calls are TRBV7-9 and TRBJ1-6; a possible D gene is TRBD1 (6 bases). The CDR3 runs 18 residues. The V gene's germline CDR1 is SEHNR and CDR2 FQNEAQ (reference sequence). V lost 1 base, J lost 3 bases, and 16 bases lay in between.

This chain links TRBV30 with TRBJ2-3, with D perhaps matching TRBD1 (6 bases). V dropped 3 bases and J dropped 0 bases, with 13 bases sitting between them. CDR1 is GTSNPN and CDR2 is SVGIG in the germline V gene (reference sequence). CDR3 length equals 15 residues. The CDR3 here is CAWSPGTPSTDTQYF. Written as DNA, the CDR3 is TGTGCCTGGAGCCCCGGGACACCAAGCACAGATACGCAGTATTTT.

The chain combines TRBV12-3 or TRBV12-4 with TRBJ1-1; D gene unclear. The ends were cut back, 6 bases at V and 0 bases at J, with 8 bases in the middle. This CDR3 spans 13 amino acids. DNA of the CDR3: TGTGCCAGCAGCCCTCGGGTGAACACTGAAGCTTTCTTT. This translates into CASSPRVNTEAFF.

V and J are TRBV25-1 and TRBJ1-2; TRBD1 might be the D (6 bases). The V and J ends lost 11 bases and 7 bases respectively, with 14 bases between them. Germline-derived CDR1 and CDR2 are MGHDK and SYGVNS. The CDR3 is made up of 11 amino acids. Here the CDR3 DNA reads TGTGCCTGTCGGGCAGGGGTTGGCTACACCTTC. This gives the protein CACRAGVGYTF.

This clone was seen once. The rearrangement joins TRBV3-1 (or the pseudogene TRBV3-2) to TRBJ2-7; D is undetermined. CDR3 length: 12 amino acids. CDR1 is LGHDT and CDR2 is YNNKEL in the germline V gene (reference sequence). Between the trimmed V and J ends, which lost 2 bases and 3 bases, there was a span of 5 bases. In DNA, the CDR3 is TGTGCCAGCAGCCAATACTACTACGAGCAGTACTTC. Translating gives CASSQYYYEQYF.

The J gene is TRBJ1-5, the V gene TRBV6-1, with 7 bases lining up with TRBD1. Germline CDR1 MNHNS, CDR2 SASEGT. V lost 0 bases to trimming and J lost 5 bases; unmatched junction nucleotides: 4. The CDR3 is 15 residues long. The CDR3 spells CASSEAQGRHQPQHF. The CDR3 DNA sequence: TGTGCCAGCAGTGAAGCACAGGGGCGACATCAGCCCCAGCATTTT.

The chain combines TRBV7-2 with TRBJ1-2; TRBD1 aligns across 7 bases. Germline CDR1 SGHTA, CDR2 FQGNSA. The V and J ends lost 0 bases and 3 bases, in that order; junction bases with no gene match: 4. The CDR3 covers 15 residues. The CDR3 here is CASSLAPTGHYGYTF. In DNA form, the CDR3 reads TGTGCCAGCAGCTTAGCGCCGACAGGGCACTATGGCTACACCTTC.

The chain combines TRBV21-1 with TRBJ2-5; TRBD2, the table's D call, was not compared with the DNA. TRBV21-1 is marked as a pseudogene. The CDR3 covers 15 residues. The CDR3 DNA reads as TGTGCCAGCAGCAAAGCTAGCGGGGGGATACAGACCCAGTACTTC. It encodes CASSKASGGIQTQYF.

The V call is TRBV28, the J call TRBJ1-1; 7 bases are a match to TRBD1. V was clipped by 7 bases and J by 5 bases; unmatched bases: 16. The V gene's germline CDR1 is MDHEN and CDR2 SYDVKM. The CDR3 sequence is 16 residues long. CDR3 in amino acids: CASKTPSGGGRTEAFF. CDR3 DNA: TGTGCCAGCAAAACCCCTTCAGGGGGTGGGAGGACTGAAGCTTTCTTT.

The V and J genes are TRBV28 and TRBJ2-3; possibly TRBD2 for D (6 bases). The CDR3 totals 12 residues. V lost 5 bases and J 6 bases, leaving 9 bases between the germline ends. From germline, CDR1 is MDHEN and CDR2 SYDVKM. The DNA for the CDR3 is TGTGCCAGCAGTCTCCGGGGGGATACGCAGTATTTT. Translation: CASSLRGDTQYF.

CDR3 sequence (DNA): TGTGCCAGCAGCCAACTCAGGGGCTTCCAAGAGACCCAGTACTTC. Amino acids: CASSQLRGFQETQYF. This rearrangement joins TRBV3-1 (or the pseudogene TRBV3-2) to TRBJ2-5; D might be TRBD1 (6 bases). This CDR3 is built from 15 residues. Germline assignment: CDR1 LGHDT and CDR2 YNNKEL (reference sequence). V dropped 2 bases and J dropped 1 base, with 11 bases sitting between them.

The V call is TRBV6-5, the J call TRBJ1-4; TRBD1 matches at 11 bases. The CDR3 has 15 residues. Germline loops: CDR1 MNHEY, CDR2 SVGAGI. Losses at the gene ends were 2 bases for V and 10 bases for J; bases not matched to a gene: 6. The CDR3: CASSYRGQGGAKLFF. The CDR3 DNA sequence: TGTGCCAGCAGTTACCGGGGACAGGGGGGGGCAAAACTGTTTTTT.

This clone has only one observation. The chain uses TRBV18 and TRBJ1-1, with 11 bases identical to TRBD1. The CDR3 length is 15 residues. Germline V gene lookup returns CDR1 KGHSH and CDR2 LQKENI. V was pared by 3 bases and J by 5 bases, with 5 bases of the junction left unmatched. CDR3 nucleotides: TGTGCCAGCTCACCGGGACAGGGGGAAATTACTGAAGCTTTCTTT. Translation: CASSPGQGEITEAFF.

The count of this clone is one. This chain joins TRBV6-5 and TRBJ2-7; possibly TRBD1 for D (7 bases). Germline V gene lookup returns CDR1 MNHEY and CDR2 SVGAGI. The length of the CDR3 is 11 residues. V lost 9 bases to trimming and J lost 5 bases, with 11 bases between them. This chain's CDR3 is CASSRGDEQYF. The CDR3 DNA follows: TGTGCCAGTTCCAGGGGGGACGAGCAGTACTTC.

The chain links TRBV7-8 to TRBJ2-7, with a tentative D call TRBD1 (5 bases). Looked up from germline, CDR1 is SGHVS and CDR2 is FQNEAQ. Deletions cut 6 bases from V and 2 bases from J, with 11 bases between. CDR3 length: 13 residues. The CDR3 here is CASSGRTTYEQYF. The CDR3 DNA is TGTGCCAGCAGTGGACGGACAACCTACGAGCAGTACTTC. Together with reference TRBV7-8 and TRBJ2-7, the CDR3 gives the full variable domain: GAGVSQSPRYKVAKRGQDVALRCDPISGHVSLFWYQQALGQGPEFLTYFQNEAQLDKSGLPSDRFFAERPEGSVSTLKIQRTQQEDSAVYLCASSGRTTYEQYFGPGTRLTVT.

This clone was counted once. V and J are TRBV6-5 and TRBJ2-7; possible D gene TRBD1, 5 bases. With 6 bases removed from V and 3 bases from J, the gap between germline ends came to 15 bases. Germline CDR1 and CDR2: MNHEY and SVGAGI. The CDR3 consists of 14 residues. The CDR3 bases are TGTGCCAGCAGCCTAAGGGCAGGGTACTACGAGCAGTACTTC. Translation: CASSLRAGYYEQYF.